The sequence of this T cell receptor beta chain was determined in a study of blood T cell repertoires in COVID-19. Study summary: The origin of the acute and convalescent COVID-19 samples was the United States, Italy and Spain. The cDNA or gDNA used as material had been derived from T cells, B-cell-depleted T cells, or PBMCs.

In the source study's methods: Amplification of reference gene primers was used by the study to estimate nucleated cell counts. Sequenced by immunoSEQ multiplex PCR; TCRdb stores in-frame clones only, minus some. V and J calls and clone size come straight from that table; D and trimming were deduced from the DNA. The data show some 130,000 clones, about four fifths seen once. Germline V gene data show CDR1 as SNHLY and CDR2 as FYNNEI. The CDR3 extends over 15 amino acids. V lost 4 bases and J 7 bases, leaving 17 bases between the germline ends. The chain uses TRBV2 and TRBJ2-1, with D possibly matching TRBD1 (6 bases). The receptor comes from an elderly man with acute or convalescent COVID-19. Sequenced: peripheral blood. The CDR3 sequence: CASSADSPVGNEQFF. The CDR3 DNA is TGTGCCAGCAGTGCGGACAGCCCCGTTGGTAATGAGCAGTTCTTC.